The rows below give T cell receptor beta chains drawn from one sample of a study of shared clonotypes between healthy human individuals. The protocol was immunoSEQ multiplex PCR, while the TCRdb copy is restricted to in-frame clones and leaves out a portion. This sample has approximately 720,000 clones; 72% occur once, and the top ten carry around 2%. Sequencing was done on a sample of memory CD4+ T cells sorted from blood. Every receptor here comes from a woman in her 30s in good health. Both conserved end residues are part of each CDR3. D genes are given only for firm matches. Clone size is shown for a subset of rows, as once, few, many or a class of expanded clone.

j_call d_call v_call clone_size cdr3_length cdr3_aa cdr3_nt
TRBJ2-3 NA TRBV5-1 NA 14 CASSLEGGSDTQYF TGCGCCAGCAGCTTGGAGGGTGGGTCAGATACGCAGTATTTT
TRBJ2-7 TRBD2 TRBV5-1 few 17 CASSFGYGTSSLYEQYF TGCGCCAGCAGCTTCGGGTACGGGACTAGCTCCCTCTATGAGCAGTACTTC
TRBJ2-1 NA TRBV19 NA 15 CASSTSLREFNEQFF TGTGCCAGTAGTACCTCTCTGCGAGAATTCAATGAGCAGTTCTTC
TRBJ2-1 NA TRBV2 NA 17 CASSEDAGEGGYNEQFF TGTGCCAGCAGTGAAGATGCAGGAGAGGGTGGGTACAATGAGCAGTTCTTC
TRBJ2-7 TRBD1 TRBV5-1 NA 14 CASSSTGEHYEQYF TGCGCCAGCAGCTCTACAGGGGAGCACTACGAGCAGTACTTC
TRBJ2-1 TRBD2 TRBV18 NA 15 CASSPTTSGANEQFF TGTGCCAGCTCACCAACGACTAGCGGAGCCAATGAGCAGTTCTTC
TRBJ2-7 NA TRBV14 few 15 CASSQTLAATYEQYF TGTGCCAGCAGCCAAACCCTGGCAGCAACCTACGAGCAGTACTTC
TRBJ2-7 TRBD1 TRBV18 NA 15 CASSPGGQGLGEQYF TGTGCCAGCTCACCGGGAGGACAGGGGTTGGGGGAGCAGTACTTC
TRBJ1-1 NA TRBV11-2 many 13 CASSLFRNTEAFF TGTGCCAGCAGCTTATTTCGCAACACTGAAGCTTTCTTT
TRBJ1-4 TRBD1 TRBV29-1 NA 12 CSAQGAGEKLFF TGCAGCGCACAGGGGGCCGGGGAAAAACTGTTTTTT
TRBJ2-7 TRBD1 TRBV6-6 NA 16 CASGLWTGTGESEQYF TGTGCCAGCGGCCTTTGGACCGGGACAGGGGAGAGCGAGCAGTACTTC
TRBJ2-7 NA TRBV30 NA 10 CAFKVNEQYF TGTGCTTTCAAAGTAAACGAGCAGTACTTC
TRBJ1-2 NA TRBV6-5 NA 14 CASSLQSGPYGYTF TGTGCCAGCAGCCTCCAATCCGGGCCCTATGGCTACACCTTC
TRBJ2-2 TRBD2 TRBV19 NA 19 CASSLQTSGRVGDTGELFF TGTGCCAGTAGCCTCCAGACTAGCGGGAGGGTGGGCGACACCGGGGAGCTGTTTTTT
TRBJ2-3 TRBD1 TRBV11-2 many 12 CASSAQGDTQYF TGTGCCAGCAGCGCACAGGGGGATACGCAGTATTTT
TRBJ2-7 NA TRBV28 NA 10 CASSLGEQYF TGTGCCAGCAGTTTGGGCGAGCAGTACTTC
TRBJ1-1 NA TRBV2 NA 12 CASSEAGRRAFF TGTGCCAGCAGTGAAGCCGGGAGGAGAGCTTTCTTT
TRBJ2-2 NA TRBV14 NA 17 CASSPQTPKLNTGELFF TGTGCCAGCAGCCCCCAGACTCCGAAGCTGAACACCGGGGAGCTGTTTTTT
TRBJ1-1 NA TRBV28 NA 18 CASSLLWWVGRVITEAFF TGTGCCAGCAGTTTGTTGTGGTGGGTGGGCAGGGTGATCACTGAAGCTTTCTTT
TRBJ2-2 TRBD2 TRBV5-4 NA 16 CASSSPGLANTGELFF TGTGCCAGCAGCTCACCGGGACTAGCGAACACCGGGGAGCTGTTTTTT
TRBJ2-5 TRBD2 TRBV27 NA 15 CASSFGREALGEQYF TGTGCCAGCAGTTTTGGGCGGGAGGCCCTCGGGGAGCAGTACTTC
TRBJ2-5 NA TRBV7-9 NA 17 CASSLRARGREEETQYF TGTGCCAGCAGCTTAAGGGCTCGGGGGCGGGAAGAGGAGACCCAGTACTTC
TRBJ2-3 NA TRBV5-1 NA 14 CATSSGSGTDTQYF TGCGCCACCTCGAGTGGTAGCGGCACAGATACGCAGTATTTT
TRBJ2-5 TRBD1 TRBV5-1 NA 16 CASSPGQGQHSETQYF TGCGCCAGCAGCCCGGGACAGGGCCAACATTCAGAGACCCAGTACTTC
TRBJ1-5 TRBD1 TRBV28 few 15 CASSSRQGIGQPQHF TGTGCCAGCAGTTCCCGACAGGGAATTGGTCAGCCCCAGCATTTT
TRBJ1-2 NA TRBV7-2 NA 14 CASSLYQVNYGYTF TGTGCCAGCAGCTTATACCAAGTTAACTATGGCTACACCTTC
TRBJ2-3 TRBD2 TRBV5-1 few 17 CASSSSPSGSNTDTQYF TGCGCCAGCAGCTCCTCCCCTAGCGGGAGTAATACAGATACGCAGTATTTT
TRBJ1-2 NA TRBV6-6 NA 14 CASSYASGAGGYTF TGTGCCAGCAGTTACGCTTCGGGGGCAGGGGGCTACACCTTC
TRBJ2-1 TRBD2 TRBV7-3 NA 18 CASSPASSSGDSYNEQFF TGTGCCAGCAGCCCGGCAAGTAGTAGCGGGGATTCCTACAATGAGCAGTTCTTC
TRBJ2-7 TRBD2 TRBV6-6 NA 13 CASSTSGRYEQYF TGTGCCAGCAGCACTAGCGGGAGGTACGAGCAGTACTTC
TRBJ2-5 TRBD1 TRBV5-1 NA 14 CASSPGTGKETQYF TGCGCCAGCAGCCCCGGGACAGGGAAAGAGACCCAGTACTTC
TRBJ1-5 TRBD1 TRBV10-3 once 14 CAISEKLQGEAQHF TGTGCCATCAGTGAGAAATTACAGGGGGAGGCCCAGCATTTT
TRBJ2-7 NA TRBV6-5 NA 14 CASSYSTQIYEQYF TGTGCCAGCAGTTACTCGACCCAGATCTACGAGCAGTACTTC
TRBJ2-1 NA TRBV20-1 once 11 CSATNRNEQFF TGCAGTGCTACAAACAGGAATGAGCAGTTCTTC
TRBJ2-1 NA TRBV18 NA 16 CASSPPSGLTYNEQFF TGTGCCAGCTCACCCCCCTCCGGACTGACCTACAATGAGCAGTTCTTC
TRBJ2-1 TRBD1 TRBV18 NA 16 CASSPTRQGLGNEQFF TGTGCCAGCTCACCGACTAGACAGGGGCTAGGCAATGAGCAGTTCTTC
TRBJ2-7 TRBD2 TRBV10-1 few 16 CASSDGLAGTRYEQYF TGCGCCAGCAGTGACGGACTAGCGGGGACCCGATACGAGCAGTACTTC
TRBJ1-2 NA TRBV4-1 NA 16 CASSQDSGERLGGYTF TGCGCCAGCAGCCAAGATTCGGGGGAGAGACTTGGTGGCTACACCTTC
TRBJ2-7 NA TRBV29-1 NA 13 CSVEDSGREAQYF TGCAGCGTTGAAGATAGTGGAAGGGAGGCGCAGTACTTC
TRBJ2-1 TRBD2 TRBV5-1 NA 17 CASSKTSAGGSYNEQFF TGCGCCAGCAGCAAGACTAGCGCCGGGGGCTCCTACAATGAGCAGTTCTTC
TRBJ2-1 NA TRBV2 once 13 CASSEALVLGQFF TGTGCCAGCAGTGAAGCCCTAGTTCTAGGGCAGTTCTTC
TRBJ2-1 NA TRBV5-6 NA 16 CASSFVRGSSYNEQFF TGTGCCAGCAGCTTCGTTCGAGGGAGCTCCTACAATGAGCAGTTCTTC
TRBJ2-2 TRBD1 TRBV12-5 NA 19 CASGPTGGLTGVHTGELFF TGTGCTAGTGGTCCTACAGGGGGCTTAACGGGAGTGCACACCGGGGAGCTGTTTTTT